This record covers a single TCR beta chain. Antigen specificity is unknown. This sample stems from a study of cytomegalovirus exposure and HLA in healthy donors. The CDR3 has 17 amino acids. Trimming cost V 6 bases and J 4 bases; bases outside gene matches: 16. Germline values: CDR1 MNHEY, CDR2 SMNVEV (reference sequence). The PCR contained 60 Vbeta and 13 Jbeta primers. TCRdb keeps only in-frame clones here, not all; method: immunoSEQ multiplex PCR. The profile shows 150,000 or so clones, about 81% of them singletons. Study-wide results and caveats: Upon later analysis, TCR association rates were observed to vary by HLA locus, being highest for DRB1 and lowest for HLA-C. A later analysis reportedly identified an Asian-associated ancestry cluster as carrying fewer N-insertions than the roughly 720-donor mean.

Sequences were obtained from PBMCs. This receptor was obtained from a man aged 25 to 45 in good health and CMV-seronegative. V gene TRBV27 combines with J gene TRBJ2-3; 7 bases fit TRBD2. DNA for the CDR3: TGTGCCAGCAGGCCTGACGCCGGCGGGAGAATAGCAGATACGCAGTATTTT. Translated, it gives CASRPDAGGRIADTQYF.